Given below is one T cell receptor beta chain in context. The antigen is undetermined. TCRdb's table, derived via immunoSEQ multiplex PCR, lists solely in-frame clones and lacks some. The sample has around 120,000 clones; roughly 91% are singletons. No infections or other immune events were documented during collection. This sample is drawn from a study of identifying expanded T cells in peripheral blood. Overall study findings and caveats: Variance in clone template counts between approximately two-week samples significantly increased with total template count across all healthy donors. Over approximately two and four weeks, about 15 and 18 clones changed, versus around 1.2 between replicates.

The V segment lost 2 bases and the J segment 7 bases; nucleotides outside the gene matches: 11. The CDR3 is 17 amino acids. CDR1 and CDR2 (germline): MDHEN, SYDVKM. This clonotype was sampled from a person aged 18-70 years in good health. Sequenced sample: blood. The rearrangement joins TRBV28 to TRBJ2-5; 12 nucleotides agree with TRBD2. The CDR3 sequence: CASSLSGLAGPGGTQYF. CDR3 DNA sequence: TGTGCCAGCAGTTTAAGTGGACTAGCGGGGCCGGGGGGGACCCAGTACTTC.